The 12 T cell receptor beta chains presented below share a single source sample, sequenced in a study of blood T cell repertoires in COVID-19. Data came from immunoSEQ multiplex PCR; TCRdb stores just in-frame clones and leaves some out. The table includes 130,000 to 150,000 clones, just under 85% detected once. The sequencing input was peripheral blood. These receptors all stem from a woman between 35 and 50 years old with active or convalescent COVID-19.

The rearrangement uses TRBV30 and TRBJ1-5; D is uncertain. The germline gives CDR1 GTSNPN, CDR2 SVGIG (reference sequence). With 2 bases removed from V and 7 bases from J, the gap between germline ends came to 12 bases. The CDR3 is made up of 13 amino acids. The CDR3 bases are TGTGCCTGGAGTCGAGGGTCTGGACAGCCCCAGCATTTT. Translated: CAWSRGSGQPQHF.

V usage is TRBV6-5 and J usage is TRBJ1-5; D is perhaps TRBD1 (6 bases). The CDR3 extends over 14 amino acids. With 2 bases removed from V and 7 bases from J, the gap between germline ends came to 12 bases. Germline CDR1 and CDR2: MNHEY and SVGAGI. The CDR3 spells CASSYRGRGQPQHF. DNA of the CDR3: TGTGCCAGCAGTTACAGGGGAAGGGGGCAGCCCCAGCATTTT.

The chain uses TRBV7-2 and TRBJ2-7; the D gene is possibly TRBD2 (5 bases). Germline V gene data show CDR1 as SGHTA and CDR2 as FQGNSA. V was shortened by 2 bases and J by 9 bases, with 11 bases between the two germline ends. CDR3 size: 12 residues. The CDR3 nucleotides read TGTGCCAGCAGCTTAATGGGAGACCCGCAGTACTTC. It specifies CASSLMGDPQYF.

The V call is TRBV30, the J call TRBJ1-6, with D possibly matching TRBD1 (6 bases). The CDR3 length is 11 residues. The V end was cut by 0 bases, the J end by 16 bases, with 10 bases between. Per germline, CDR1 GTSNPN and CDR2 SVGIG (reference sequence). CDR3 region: CAWSVWGRLHF. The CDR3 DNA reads TGTGCCTGGAGTGTATGGGGGCGACTCCACTTT.

The DNA for the CDR3 is TGTGCCAGTAGTAGAAGGACGGGGGGCTACACCTTC. Translated, it gives CASSRRTGGYTF. The rearrangement links TRBV19 to TRBJ1-2, with D unresolved. The V end was cut by 4 bases, the J end by 8 bases, with 11 bases between. This CDR3 is 12 amino acids long. Germline loops: CDR1 LNHDA, CDR2 SQIVND (reference sequence).

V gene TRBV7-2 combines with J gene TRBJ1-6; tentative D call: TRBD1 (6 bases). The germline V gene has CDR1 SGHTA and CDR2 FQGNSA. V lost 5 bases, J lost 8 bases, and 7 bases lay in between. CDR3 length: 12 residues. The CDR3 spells CASSHRDSPLHF. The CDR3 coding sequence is TGTGCCAGCAGCCACAGGGATTCACCCCTCCACTTT.

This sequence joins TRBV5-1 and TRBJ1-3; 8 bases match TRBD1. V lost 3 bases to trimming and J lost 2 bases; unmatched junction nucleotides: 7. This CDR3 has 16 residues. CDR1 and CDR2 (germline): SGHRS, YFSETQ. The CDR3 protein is CASSWSAGGPGNTIYF. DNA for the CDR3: TGCGCCAGCAGCTGGAGTGCAGGGGGCCCTGGAAACACCATATATTTT.

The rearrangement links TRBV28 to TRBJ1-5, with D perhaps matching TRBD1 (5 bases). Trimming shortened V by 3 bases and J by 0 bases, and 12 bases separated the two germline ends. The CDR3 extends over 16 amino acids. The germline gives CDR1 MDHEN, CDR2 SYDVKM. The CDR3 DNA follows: TGTGCCAGCAGTTTCCGACAGCTTAATAGCAATCAGCCCCAGCATTTT. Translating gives CASSFRQLNSNQPQHF.

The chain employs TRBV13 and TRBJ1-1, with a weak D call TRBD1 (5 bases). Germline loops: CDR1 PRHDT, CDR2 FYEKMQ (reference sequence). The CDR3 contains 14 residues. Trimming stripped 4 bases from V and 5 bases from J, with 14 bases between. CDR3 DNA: TGTGCCAGCAGCTCACAGAATGGGGGGACTGAAGCTTTCTTT. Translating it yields CASSSQNGGTEAFF. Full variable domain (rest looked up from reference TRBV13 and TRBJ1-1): AAGVIQSPRHLIKEKRETATLKCYPIPRHDTVYWYQQGPGQDPQFLISFYEKMQSDKGSIPDRFSAQQFSDYHSELNMSSLELGDSALYFCASSSQNGGTEAFFGQGTRLTVV.

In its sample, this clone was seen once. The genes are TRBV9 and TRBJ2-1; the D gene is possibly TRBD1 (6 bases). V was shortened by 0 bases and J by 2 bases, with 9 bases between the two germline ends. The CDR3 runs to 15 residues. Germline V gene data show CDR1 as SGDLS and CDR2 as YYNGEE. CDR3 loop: CASSVAQGTYNEQFF. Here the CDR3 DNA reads TGTGCCAGCAGCGTAGCACAGGGAACCTACAATGAGCAGTTCTTC.

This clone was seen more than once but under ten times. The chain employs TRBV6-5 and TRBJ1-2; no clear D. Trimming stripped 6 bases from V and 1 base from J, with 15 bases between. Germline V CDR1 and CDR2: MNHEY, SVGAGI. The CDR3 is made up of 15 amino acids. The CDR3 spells CASSPSGRSNYGYTF. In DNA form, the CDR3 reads TGTGCCAGCAGCCCCTCCGGTAGGAGTAACTATGGCTACACCTTC.

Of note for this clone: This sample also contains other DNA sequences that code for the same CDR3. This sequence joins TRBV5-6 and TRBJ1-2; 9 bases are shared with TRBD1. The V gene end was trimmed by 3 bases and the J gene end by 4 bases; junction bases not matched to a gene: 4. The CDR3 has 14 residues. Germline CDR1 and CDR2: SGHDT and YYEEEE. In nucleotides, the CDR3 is TGTGCCAGCAGCTGGGGACAGGGCGGCTATGGCTACACCTTC. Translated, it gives CASSWGQGGYGYTF.